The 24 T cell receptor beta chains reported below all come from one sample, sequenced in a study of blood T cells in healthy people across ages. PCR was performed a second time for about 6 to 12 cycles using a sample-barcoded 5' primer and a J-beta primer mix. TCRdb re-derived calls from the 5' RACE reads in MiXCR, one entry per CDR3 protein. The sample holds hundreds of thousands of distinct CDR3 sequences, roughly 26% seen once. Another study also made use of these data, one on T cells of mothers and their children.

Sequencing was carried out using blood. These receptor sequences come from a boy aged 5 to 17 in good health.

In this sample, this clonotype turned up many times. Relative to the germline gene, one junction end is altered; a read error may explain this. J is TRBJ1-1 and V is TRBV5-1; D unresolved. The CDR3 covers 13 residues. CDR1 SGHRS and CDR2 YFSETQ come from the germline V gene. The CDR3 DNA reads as TGTGCCAGCAGCTCCGACGGGAACACTGAAGCTTTCTTT. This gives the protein CASSSDGNTEAFF.

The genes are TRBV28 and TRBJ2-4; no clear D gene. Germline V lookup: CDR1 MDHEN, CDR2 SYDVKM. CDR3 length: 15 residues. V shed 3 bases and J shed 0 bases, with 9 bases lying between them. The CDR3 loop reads CASSFISSAKNIQYF. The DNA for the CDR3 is TGTGCCAGCAGTTTTATATCCTCAGCCAAAAACATTCAGTACTTC.

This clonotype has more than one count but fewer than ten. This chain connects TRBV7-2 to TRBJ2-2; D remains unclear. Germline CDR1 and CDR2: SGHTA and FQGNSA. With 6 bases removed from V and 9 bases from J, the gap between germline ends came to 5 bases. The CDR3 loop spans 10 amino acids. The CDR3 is CASRARELFF. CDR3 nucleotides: TGTGCCAGCAGGGCAAGGGAGCTGTTTTTT. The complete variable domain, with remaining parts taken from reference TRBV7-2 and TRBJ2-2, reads GAGVSQSPSNKVTEKGKDVELRCDPISGHTALYWYRQSLGQGLEFLIYFQGNSAPDKSGLPSDRFSAERTGGSVSTLTIQRTQQEDSAVYLCASRARELFFGEGSRLTVL.

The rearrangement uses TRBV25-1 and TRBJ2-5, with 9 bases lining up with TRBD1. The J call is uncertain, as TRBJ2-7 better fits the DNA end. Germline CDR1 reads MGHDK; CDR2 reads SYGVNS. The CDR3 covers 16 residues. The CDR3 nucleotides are TGTGCCAGCAGTGATTTGGGGACAGGGCGAACCTACGAGCAGTACTTC. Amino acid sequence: CASSDLGTGRTYEQYF.

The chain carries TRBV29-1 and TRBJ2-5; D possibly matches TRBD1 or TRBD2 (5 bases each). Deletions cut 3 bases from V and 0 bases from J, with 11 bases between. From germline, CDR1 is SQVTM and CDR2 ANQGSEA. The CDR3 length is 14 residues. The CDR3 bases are TGCAGCGTTGATCCATTGGGGGACCAAGAGACCCAGTACTTC. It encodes CSVDPLGDQETQYF.

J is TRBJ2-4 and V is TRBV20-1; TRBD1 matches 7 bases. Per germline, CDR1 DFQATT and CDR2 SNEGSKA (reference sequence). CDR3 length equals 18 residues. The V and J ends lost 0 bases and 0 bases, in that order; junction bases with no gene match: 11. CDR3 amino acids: CSARDEGAGLIAKNIQYF. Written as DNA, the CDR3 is TGCAGTGCTAGAGATGAGGGGGCAGGGCTTATAGCCAAAAACATTCAGTACTTC.

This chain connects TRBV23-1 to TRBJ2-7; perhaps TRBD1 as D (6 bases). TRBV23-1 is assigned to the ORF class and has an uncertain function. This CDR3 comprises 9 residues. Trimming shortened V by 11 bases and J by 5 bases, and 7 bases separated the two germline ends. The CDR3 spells CAPGDEQYF. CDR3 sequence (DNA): TGCGCCCCAGGGGACGAGCAGTACTTC.

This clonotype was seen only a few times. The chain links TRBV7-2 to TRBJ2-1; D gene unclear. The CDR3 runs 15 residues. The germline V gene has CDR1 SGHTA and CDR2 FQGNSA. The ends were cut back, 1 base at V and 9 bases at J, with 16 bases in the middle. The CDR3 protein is CASSLGVGLGPEQFF. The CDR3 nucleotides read TGTGCCAGCAGCTTAGGGGTCGGTTTGGGCCCTGAGCAGTTCTTC.

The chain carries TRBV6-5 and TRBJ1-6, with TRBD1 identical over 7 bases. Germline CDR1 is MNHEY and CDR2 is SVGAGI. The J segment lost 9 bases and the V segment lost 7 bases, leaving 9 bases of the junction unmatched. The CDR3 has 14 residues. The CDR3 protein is CASTRGQGGSPLHF. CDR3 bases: TGTGCCAGCACCCGCGGCCAGGGGGGTTCACCCCTCCACTTT.

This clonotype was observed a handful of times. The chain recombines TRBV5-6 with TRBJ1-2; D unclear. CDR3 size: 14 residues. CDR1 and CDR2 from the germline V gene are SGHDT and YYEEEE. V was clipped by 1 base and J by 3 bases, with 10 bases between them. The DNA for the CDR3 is TGTGCCAGCAGCTTGCGAACATTGGACTATGGCTACACCTTC. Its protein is CASSLRTLDYGYTF.

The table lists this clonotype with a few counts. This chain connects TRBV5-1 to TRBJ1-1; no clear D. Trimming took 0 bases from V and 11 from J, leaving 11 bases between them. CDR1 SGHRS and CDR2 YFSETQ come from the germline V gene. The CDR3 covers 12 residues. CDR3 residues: CASSLGPEGAFF. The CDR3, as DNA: TGCGCCAGCAGCTTGGGTCCCGAAGGGGCTTTCTTT.

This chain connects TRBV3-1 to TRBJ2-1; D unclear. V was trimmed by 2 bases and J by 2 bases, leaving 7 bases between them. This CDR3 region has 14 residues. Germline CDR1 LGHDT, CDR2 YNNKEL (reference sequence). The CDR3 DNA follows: TGTGCCAGCAGCCAAAGGAACACCTACAATGAGCAGTTCTTC. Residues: CASSQRNTYNEQFF.

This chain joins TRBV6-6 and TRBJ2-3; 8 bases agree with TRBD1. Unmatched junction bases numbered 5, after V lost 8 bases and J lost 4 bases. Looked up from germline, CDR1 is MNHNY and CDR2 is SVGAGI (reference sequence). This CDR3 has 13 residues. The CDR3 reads CASATGDADTQYF. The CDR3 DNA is TGTGCCAGCGCGACAGGGGACGCAGATACGCAGTATTTT.

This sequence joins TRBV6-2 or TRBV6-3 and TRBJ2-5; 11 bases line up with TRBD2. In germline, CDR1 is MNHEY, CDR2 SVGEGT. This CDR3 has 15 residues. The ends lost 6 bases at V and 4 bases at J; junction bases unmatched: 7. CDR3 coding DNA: TGTGCCAGCAGATTACGCGGGACTAGCGGAGAGACCCAGTACTTC. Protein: CASRLRGTSGETQYF.

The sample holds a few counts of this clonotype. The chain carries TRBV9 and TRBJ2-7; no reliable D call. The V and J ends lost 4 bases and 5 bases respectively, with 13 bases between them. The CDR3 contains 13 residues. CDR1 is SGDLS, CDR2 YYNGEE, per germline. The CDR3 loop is CASSPLDWDEQYF. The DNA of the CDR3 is TGTGCCAGCAGCCCCCTTGACTGGGACGAGCAGTACTTC.

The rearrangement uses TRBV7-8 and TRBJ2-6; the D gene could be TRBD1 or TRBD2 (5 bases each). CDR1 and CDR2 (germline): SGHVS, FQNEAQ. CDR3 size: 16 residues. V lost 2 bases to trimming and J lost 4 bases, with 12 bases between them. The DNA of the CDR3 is TGTGCCAGCAGCTTAATGGGGGTCTCCGGGGCCAACGTCCTGACTTTC. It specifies CASSLMGVSGANVLTF.

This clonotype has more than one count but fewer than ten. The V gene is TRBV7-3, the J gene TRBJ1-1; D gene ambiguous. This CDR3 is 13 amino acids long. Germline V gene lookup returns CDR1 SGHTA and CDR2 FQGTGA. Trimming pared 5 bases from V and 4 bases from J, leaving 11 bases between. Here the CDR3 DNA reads TGTGCCAGCAGCCCCGGTGAAAGCACTGAAGCTTTCTTT. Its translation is CASSPGESTEAFF.

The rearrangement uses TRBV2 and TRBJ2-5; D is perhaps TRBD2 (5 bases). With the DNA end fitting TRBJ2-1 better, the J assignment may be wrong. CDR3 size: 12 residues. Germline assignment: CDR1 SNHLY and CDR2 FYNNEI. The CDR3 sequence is CASRADTRQQFF. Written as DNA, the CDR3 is TGTGCCAGCCGGGCCGATACTAGACAGCAGTTCTTC.

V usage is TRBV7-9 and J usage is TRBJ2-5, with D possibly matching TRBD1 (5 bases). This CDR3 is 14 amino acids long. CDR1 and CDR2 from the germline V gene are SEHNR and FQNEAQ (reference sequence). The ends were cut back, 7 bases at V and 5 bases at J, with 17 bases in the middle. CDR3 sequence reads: CASTNLGLQETQYF. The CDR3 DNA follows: TGTGCCAGCACCAATCTGGGGCTACAGGAGACCCAGTACTTC. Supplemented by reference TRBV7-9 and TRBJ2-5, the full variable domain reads DTGVSQNPRHKITKRGQNVTFRCDPISEHNRLYWYRQTLGQGPEFLTYFQNEAQLEKSRLLSDRFSAERPKGSFSTLEIQRTEQGDSAMYLCASTNLGLQETQYFGPGTRLLVL.

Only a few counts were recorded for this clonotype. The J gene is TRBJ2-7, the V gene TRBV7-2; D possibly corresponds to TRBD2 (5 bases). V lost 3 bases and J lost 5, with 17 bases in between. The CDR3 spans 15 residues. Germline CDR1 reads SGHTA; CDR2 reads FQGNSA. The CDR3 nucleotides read TGTGCCAGCAGCTTGGACTCCCGGAGGCTCAACGAGCAGTACTTC. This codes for CASSLDSRRLNEQYF.

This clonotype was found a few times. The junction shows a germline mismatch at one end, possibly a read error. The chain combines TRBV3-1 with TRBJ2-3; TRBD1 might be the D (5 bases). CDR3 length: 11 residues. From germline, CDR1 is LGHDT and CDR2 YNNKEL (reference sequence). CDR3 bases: TGTGCCAGCAGCCAGGGCAGGGCACAAGACTTT. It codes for CASSQGRAQDF.

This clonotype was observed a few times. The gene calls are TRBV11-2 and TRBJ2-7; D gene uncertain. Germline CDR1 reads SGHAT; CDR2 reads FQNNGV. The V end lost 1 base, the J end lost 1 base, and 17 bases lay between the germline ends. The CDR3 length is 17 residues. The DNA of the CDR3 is TGTGCCAGCAGCTTAGGGCGTGGGAACCTAAAGTCCTACGAGCAGTACTTC. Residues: CASSLGRGNLKSYEQYF.

For the CDR3, the DNA is TGCGCCAGCAGTGAGTCGCCGGTGGATAACACCGGGGAGCTGTTTTTT. As protein: CASSESPVDNTGELFF. V gene TRBV10-1 combines with J gene TRBJ2-2; no reliable D call. V was pared by 0 bases and J by 2 bases, with 10 bases between. The CDR3 length is 16 residues. Per the germline V gene, CDR1 is WNHNN and CDR2 is SYGVQD (reference sequence).

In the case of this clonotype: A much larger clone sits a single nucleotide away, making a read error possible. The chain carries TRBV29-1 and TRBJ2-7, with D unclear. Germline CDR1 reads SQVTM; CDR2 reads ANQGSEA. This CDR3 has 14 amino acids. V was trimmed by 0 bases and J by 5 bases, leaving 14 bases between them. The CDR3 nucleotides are TGCAGCGTTGAAGAAAGGGCAGGATCCCACGAGCAGTACTTC. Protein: CSVEERAGSHEQYF.